This T cell receptor beta chain was identified during a study of blood T cell repertoires in COVID-19 (dated by TCRdb to about 2020). Notes on the research overall: The collaborator samples originated in the United States, Italy and Spain and spanned the acute and convalescent phases of COVID-19. The prospective study material was composed of cDNA or gDNA derived from T cells, B-cell-depleted T cells, or PBMCs. Subjects who had been exposed to COVID-19, were actively infected with it, or had recovered from it provided the deeply sampled blood TCRbeta repertoires that made up the dataset. The repertoires were released in a freely available public database meant as a resource for research on the immune response to SARS-CoV-2. Samples came from the ongoing ImmuneRACE study (first 160 participants) plus 1,254 subjects from 6 global collaborators. Nearly every sample came with metadata listing a de-identified subject ID, COVID-19 status, age in years and sex. Where available, HLA class I and class II types were obtained from metadata supplied by the sample provider rather than from assay-based typing. General findings and caveats noted by the study authors: The amount of clinical and demographic metadata varied by source and participant and was provided uncurated.

TCRbeta CDR3 regions were amplified from genomic DNA using the immunoSEQ Assay, a bias-controlled multiplex PCR. The original pipeline was this. Nucleated cell counts per sample were estimated from amplification of reference gene primers within the assay. To quantify the absolute abundance of each unique TCRbeta CDR3 rearrangement, sequence reads were collapsed and filtered. Productive Simpson clonality was computed per sample as the square root of Simpson's diversity index over productive rearrangements. TCRdb re-hosts the immuneACCESS table, in-frame sequences only. Its copies lack some clones; in the studies checked, an unresolved V gene accounts for under half of them, and the cause for the rest is not known. V and J calls and clone size are those listed in that table; D and trimming were worked out from the DNA. The sample profile shows about 270,000 clones; roughly nine tenths of them were found once. The ten largest clones represent approximately 2% of the sample.

Participants in the prospective study were enrolled through a virtual design, were aged about 18 to 89 years, and lived in 20 to 30 United States geographic areas. In the prospective study, cohorts were assigned on the basis of participant-reported clinical history obtained from a screening survey and a study questionnaire. Recovered participants in ImmuneRACE Cohort 3 were defined as having two consecutive negative NP/OP PCR tests, clearance from a healthcare professional, or resolution of symptoms. In the prospective study, mobile phlebotomists collected whole blood, serum and a nasopharyngeal or oropharyngeal swab from each participant. Additional blood draws and questionnaires over an approximately two-month period could optionally be provided by prospective study participants. Blood samples from the prospective study were shipped frozen or at room temperature prior to DNA extraction. A note on this clone: Its antigen target is currently unknown. Base qualities are not provided; no much larger clone lies one nucleotide away.

The receptor's source is a woman aged 60-75 years who had recovered from COVID-19. Sequencing used PBMCs or T cells enriched from blood (not recorded which).

The CDR3 region reads CASSQRDISEAFF. DNA sequence: TGTGCCAGCAGCCAACGAGACATATCTGAAGCTTTCTTT. In this chain, TRBV3-1 (or the pseudogene TRBV3-2) is recombined with TRBJ1-1; the D gene cannot be resolved reliably. Relative to germline, V is 2 bases shorter and J is 6 bases shorter, with 10 bases between their ends. From a lookup of the germline V gene (reference sequence), CDR1 and CDR2 are LGHDT and YNNKEL. Including cysteine and phenylalanine, the CDR3 has 13 amino acids. Only the CDR3 region is kept as DNA, spanning 39 bases read in frame from base 1.